These 18 T cell receptor beta chains were sequenced from one sample in a study of OX40 agonist ivuxolimab in advanced cancers. Profiling relied on immunoSEQ multiplex PCR, and the TCRdb table lists in-frame clones only, not all of them. The sample records tens of thousands of clones, just under 90% being singletons. This sample comprised CD4+ or CD8+ T cells sorted from blood, obtained in a trial of the OX40 agonist ivuxolimab. The source of these receptors is an adult with an advanced solid tumor such as melanoma, head and neck, liver or kidney cancer.

This chain connects TRBV9 to TRBJ1-1; tentative D call: TRBD1 (5 bases). Germline values: CDR1 SGDLS, CDR2 YYNGEE. Trimming left V 0 bases short and J 0 bases short, with 9 bases between. The CDR3 sequence is 15 residues long. Here the CDR3 DNA reads TGTGCCAGCAGCGTAGGGGGCGCCGTGAACACTGAAGCTTTCTTT. This sequence encodes CASSVGGAVNTEAFF.

The V and J genes are TRBV18 and TRBJ2-5, with a possible D match to TRBD1 (6 bases). The germline V gene encodes CDR1 KGHSH and CDR2 LQKENI. Trimming stripped 4 bases from V and 5 bases from J, with 11 bases between. This CDR3 spans 13 amino acids. The CDR3 loop reads CASSLQGRETQYF. CDR3 nucleotides: TGTGCCAGCTCACTACAGGGAAGGGAGACCCAGTACTTC. Complete variable domain (other parts from reference TRBV18 and TRBJ2-5): NAGVMQNPRHLVRRRGQEARLRCSPMKGHSHVYWYRQLPEEGLKFMVYLQKENIIDESGMPKERFSAEFPKEGPSILRIQQVVRGDSAAYFCASSLQGRETQYFGPGTRLLVL.

The rearrangement uses TRBV28 and TRBJ1-5; D is ambiguous. Germline assignment: CDR1 MDHEN and CDR2 SYDVKM. CDR3 length equals 13 residues. The V end was cut by 5 bases, the J end by 7 bases, with 12 bases between. This chain's CDR3 is CASSEVQVQPQHF. Here the CDR3 DNA reads TGTGCCAGCAGTGAGGTTCAGGTCCAGCCCCAGCATTTT.

V gene TRBV2 combines with J gene TRBJ1-1; tentative D call: TRBD1 (6 bases). Germline CDR1 reads SNHLY; CDR2 reads FYNNEI. Trimming pared 8 bases from V and 0 bases from J, leaving 13 bases between. CDR3 length equals 14 residues. The CDR3 coding sequence is TGTGCCAGCCTCACGACAGGAATGAACACTGAAGCTTTCTTT. This codes for CASLTTGMNTEAFF.

The chain recombines TRBV6-6 with TRBJ1-1; 10 bases fit TRBD1. Looked up from germline, CDR1 is MNHNY and CDR2 is SVGAGI (reference sequence). V shed 4 bases, J shed 5 bases, and the junction held 4 bases outside the gene matches. This CDR3 is 14 amino acids long. In DNA, the CDR3 is TGTGCCAGCAGTTGGACAGGGGGTGGAACTGAAGCTTTCTTT. This translates into CASSWTGGGTEAFF.

To note about this clone: Other DNA sequences in this sample translate to the same CDR3. The chain links TRBV6-5 to TRBJ1-4; D ambiguous. In germline, CDR1 is MNHEY, CDR2 SVGAGI. The CDR3 runs 15 residues. V lost 1 base and J lost 4, with 10 bases in between. CDR3 in amino acids: CASSYLWSVNEKLFF. The CDR3 nucleotides are TGTGCCAGCAGTTACTTATGGTCAGTTAATGAAAAACTGTTTTTT.

This clone has a single count. This sequence joins TRBV5-8 and TRBJ2-5; D remains ambiguous. The CDR3 is made up of 11 amino acids. Trimming took off 7 bases at V and 6 bases at J, with 10 bases between the two ends. The germline CDR1 and CDR2 sequences are SGHTS and YDEGEE. The CDR3 reads CASARSQTQYF. The CDR3 region has the DNA TGTGCCAGCGCAAGGTCGCAGACCCAGTACTTC.

The chain links TRBV9 to TRBJ2-4; 8 bases are a match to TRBD1. The V segment lost 4 bases and the J segment 8 bases; nucleotides outside the gene matches: 11. Germline CDR1 reads SGDLS; CDR2 reads YYNGEE. This CDR3 comprises 15 residues. The CDR3 DNA is TGTGCCAGCAGCCCCGGGACAGGAACTCAAGACATTCAGTACTTC. Translation gives CASSPGTGTQDIQYF.

The chain is built from TRBV6-1 and TRBJ1-5; 8 bases fit TRBD1. The CDR3 length is 15 residues. Germline lookup yields CDR1 MNHNS and CDR2 SASEGT. The V gene end was trimmed by 6 bases and the J gene end by 0 bases; junction bases not matched to a gene: 4. In nucleotides, the CDR3 is TGTGCCAGCAGGGAGGACAGGGTTAGCAATCAGCCCCAGCATTTT. Translation: CASREDRVSNQPQHF.

This clone was found once. V usage is TRBV5-4 and J usage is TRBJ1-4; perhaps TRBD1 as D (5 bases). The CDR3 consists of 14 residues. Germline V gives CDR1 SGHNT, CDR2 YYREEE (reference sequence). Deletions cut 4 bases from V and 7 bases from J, with 14 bases between. The CDR3: CASSPQGSSEKLFF. CDR3 coding DNA: TGTGCCAGCAGCCCTCAGGGAAGTTCTGAAAAACTGTTTTTT.

This rearrangement joins TRBV4-1 to TRBJ2-7, with D possibly TRBD2 on 5 matching bases. Trimming cost V 1 base and J 2 bases, with 9 bases left between them. CDR1 is MGHRA, CDR2 YSYEKL, per germline. CDR3 length equals 14 residues. CDR3 protein: CASSQAGLTYEQYF. Here the CDR3 DNA reads TGCGCCAGCAGCCAAGCAGGACTTACCTACGAGCAGTACTTC.

V is TRBV6-5 and J is TRBJ2-2; D remains unclear. CDR1 is MNHEY and CDR2 is SVGAGI in the germline V gene. The CDR3 totals 13 residues. Trimming removed 6 bases from V and 7 bases from J, with 12 bases in between. The CDR3 DNA sequence: TGTGCCAGCAGCCCGGACGTAGTCGGGGAGCTGTTTTTT. Its protein is CASSPDVVGELFF.

This rearrangement joins TRBV2 to TRBJ2-1, with D perhaps matching TRBD1 (5 bases). Trimming took 3 bases from V and 10 from J, leaving 13 bases between them. The CDR3 contains 13 residues. Germline lookup yields CDR1 SNHLY and CDR2 FYNNEI. The CDR3 DNA is TGTGCCAGCAGTGAGTCCCTCCAGGGCGAGCAGTTCTTC. This sequence encodes CASSESLQGEQFF. Together with reference TRBV2 and TRBJ2-1, the CDR3 gives the full variable domain: EPEVTQTPSHQVTQMGQEVILRCVPISNHLYFYWYRQILGQKVEFLVSFYNNEISEKSEIFDDQFSVERPDGSNFTLKIRSTKLEDSAMYFCASSESLQGEQFFGPGTRLTVL.

The V and J genes are TRBV4-1 and TRBJ1-2; no firm D call. CDR1 is MGHRA, CDR2 YSYEKL, per germline. The CDR3 runs 14 residues. Trimming cost V 2 bases and J 4 bases, with 11 bases left between them. CDR3 coding DNA: TGCGCCAGCAGCCAACATAAGGACGGCTATGGCTACACCTTC. This sequence encodes CASSQHKDGYGYTF.

V gene TRBV7-2 combines with J gene TRBJ2-1; D unresolved. This CDR3 region has 16 residues. V dropped 3 bases and J dropped 2 bases, with 14 bases sitting between them. The V gene's germline CDR1 is SGHTA and CDR2 FQGNSA. DNA for the CDR3: TGTGCCAGCAGCTTTCGCTCCCGGGCCACCTACAATGAGCAGTTCTTC. Protein: CASSFRSRATYNEQFF.

This clone was counted once. The chain couples TRBV18 to TRBJ2-1; D possibly corresponds to TRBD2 (6 bases). V lost 6 bases and J 8 bases, leaving 26 bases between the germline ends. CDR1 is KGHSH, CDR2 LQKENI, per germline. The CDR3 extends over 17 amino acids. The CDR3, as DNA: TGTGCCAGCTCTCCGGTGGCTTACCCGGGAGCGGCCGATGAGCAGTTCTTC. It yields the protein CASSPVAYPGAADEQFF.

The CDR3: CASSQEQGVGADTQYF. The DNA for the CDR3 is TGTGCCAGCAGCCAGGAACAGGGGGTTGGTGCAGATACGCAGTATTTT. The chain has TRBV4-2 and TRBJ2-3, with TRBD1 matching over 8 bases. Trimming removed 3 bases from V and 4 bases from J; junction bases left unmatched: 9. This CDR3 region has 16 residues. In germline, CDR1 is LGHNA, CDR2 YNFKEQ.

This chain uses TRBV5-5 with TRBJ2-5; D is unresolved. Germline CDR1 and CDR2: SGHKS and YYEKEE (reference sequence). V dropped 2 bases and J dropped 4 bases, with 15 bases sitting between them. There are 15 residues in the CDR3. Here the CDR3 DNA reads TGTGCCAGCAGCTTCGGGCCTCACTCGGGAGAGACCCAGTACTTC. Translated: CASSFGPHSGETQYF.